These 18 T cell receptor beta chains share one sample of origin, sequenced in a study of liver allograft versus peripheral blood T cells. Study-wide background: Hepatic allograft T cell receptor repertoires were evaluated relative to those present in recipients' peripheral blood.

TCRdb reprocessed the reads with MiXCR, giving one entry per CDR3 protein. The sample has roughly 13,000 distinct CDR3 sequences, 20% to 25% seen once. These receptors were taken from a human patient who had a liver transplant. Some T cells may be graft donor cells.

V usage is TRBV7-9 and J usage is TRBJ1-1; D gene unclear. V shed 3 bases and J shed 1 base, with 9 bases lying between them. The CDR3 is 14 amino acids. Germline CDR1 is SEHNR and CDR2 is FQNEAQ (reference sequence). CDR3 DNA: TGTGCCAGCAGCTTTACGGCTGAGAACACTGAAGCTTTCTTT. As protein: CASSFTAENTEAFF.

V usage is TRBV5-4 and J usage is TRBJ2-7; unclear D gene. The length of the CDR3 is 11 residues. Trimming took off 1 base at V and 3 bases at J, with 2 bases between the two ends. Per germline, CDR1 SGHNT and CDR2 YYREEE (reference sequence). The CDR3 spells CASSLNYEQYF. DNA of the CDR3: TGTGCCAGCAGCTTGAACTACGAGCAGTACTTC.

This clonotype is termed medium-sized. The V call is TRBV18, the J call TRBJ1-5; 7 bases match TRBD1. V lost 3 bases and J lost 5; bases outside the gene matches: 4. CDR1 is KGHSH and CDR2 is LQKENI in the germline V gene. This CDR3 spans 14 amino acids. The CDR3 bases are TGTGCCAGCTCACCGACAGGGAATGATCAGCCCCAGCATTTT. It encodes CASSPTGNDQPQHF.

This clonotype was seen more than once but under ten times. The rearrangement uses TRBV10-1 and TRBJ1-2; a weak D match, TRBD1 (6 bases). The CDR3 extends over 15 amino acids. CDR1 and CDR2 (germline): WNHNN, SYGVQD (reference sequence). Deletions cut 6 bases from V and 3 bases from J, with 17 bases between. CDR3 loop: CASRGDKPRDYGYTF. For the CDR3, the DNA is TGCGCCAGCAGGGGGGACAAACCTCGGGACTATGGCTACACCTTC.

In this sample, this clonotype turned up a few times. The rearrangement joins TRBV5-6 to TRBJ1-2; tentative D call: TRBD1 (6 bases). CDR3 length: 13 residues. Trimming cost V 4 bases and J 8 bases, with 15 bases left between them. Per the germline V gene, CDR1 is SGHDT and CDR2 is YYEEEE. This CDR3 reads CASSRGPPRGYTF. CDR3 bases: TGTGCCAGCAGCCGGGGGCCTCCAAGGGGCTACACCTTC.

By share, this clonotype ranks as medium-sized. The chain has TRBV6-5 and TRBJ1-2; a possible D gene is TRBD1 (5 bases). Trimming shortened V by 5 bases and J by 4 bases, and 8 bases separated the two germline ends. The CDR3 extends over 12 amino acids. CDR1 is MNHEY, CDR2 SVGAGI, per germline. The CDR3 sequence: CASSRDGYGYTF. CDR3 bases: TGTGCCAGCAGTCGGGACGGCTATGGCTACACCTTC.

This clonotype was found many times. V and J are TRBV29-1 and TRBJ2-7, with TRBD1 matching 11 bases. From germline, CDR1 is SQVTM and CDR2 ANQGSEA. The length of the CDR3 is 12 residues. The V gene end was trimmed by 4 bases and the J gene end by 6 bases; junction bases not matched to a gene: 2. Here the CDR3 DNA reads TGCAGCGTTGGGGGACAGGGGGTCGAGCAGTACTTC. It yields the protein CSVGGQGVEQYF.

This clonotype was seen a handful of times. The chain couples TRBV19 to TRBJ1-2; D gene ambiguous. The V gene's germline CDR1 is LNHDA and CDR2 SQIVND (reference sequence). Trimming cost V 3 bases and J 6 bases, with 11 bases left between them. The CDR3 covers 13 residues. CDR3 sequence (DNA): TGTGCCAGTAGTATTCTACGCGCGGATGGCTACACCTTC. Translated: CASSILRADGYTF. Supplemented by reference TRBV19 and TRBJ1-2, the full variable domain reads DGGITQSPKYLFRKEGQNVTLSCEQNLNHDAMYWYRQDPGQGLRLIYYSQIVNDFQKGDIAEGYSVSREKKESFPLTVTSAQKNPTAFYLCASSILRADGYTFGSGTRLTVV.

The rearrangement joins TRBV27 to TRBJ1-2, with D possibly TRBD1 on 6 matching bases. Between the trimmed V and J ends, which lost 2 bases and 8 bases, there was a span of 18 bases. CDR3 size: 15 residues. Germline values: CDR1 MNHEY, CDR2 SMNVEV (reference sequence). CDR3 sequence reads: CASSLRGRGLGGYTF. The CDR3 nucleotides are TGTGCCAGCAGTTTAAGGGGGAGAGGGCTCGGCGGCTACACCTTC.

The gene calls are TRBV6-5 and TRBJ2-7; D uncertain. Between the trimmed V and J ends, which lost 7 bases and 3 bases, there was a span of 13 bases. From germline, CDR1 is MNHEY and CDR2 SVGAGI. This CDR3 contains 13 residues. CDR3 loop: CASTSLTVYEQYF. In DNA, the CDR3 is TGTGCCAGCACCTCACTGACCGTCTACGAGCAGTACTTC.

Within the sample, this clonotype is medium-sized. The V call is TRBV10-3, the J call TRBJ1-1; D gene uncertain. The CDR3 extends over 14 amino acids. The V gene lost 0 bases and the J gene lost 2 bases, with 7 bases spanning the gap. Germline-derived CDR1 and CDR2 are ENHRY and SYGVKD. CDR3 loop: CAISESAANTEAFF. The DNA of the CDR3 is TGTGCCATCAGTGAGTCCGCGGCTAACACTGAAGCTTTCTTT.

Of note for this clonotype: One base away lies a much larger clone, so this may be a sequencing read error. The rearrangement links TRBV29-1 to TRBJ1-5; tentatively, D is TRBD1 (6 bases). Germline V gives CDR1 SQVTM, CDR2 ANQGSEA. The CDR3 is 12 residues long. The CDR3 protein is CGVGDNNQPQHF. For the CDR3, the DNA is TGCGGCGTTGGGGACAACAATCAGCCCCAGCATTTT.

This clonotype occurred many times. The V gene is TRBV18, the J gene TRBJ1-3, with D hard to call. Looked up from germline, CDR1 is KGHSH and CDR2 is LQKENI. The ends were cut back, 5 bases at V and 2 bases at J, with 4 bases in the middle. The CDR3 totals 12 residues. In DNA, the CDR3 is TGTGCCAGCTCAGGGCCTGGAAACACCATATATTTT. This encodes CASSGPGNTIYF.

By proportion, this clonotype is medium-sized. The rearrangement joins TRBV18 to TRBJ1-4, with a weak D call TRBD1 (5 bases). Germline V lookup: CDR1 KGHSH, CDR2 LQKENI. V lost 6 bases to trimming and J lost 5 bases, with 10 bases between them. The CDR3 contains 13 residues. This CDR3 reads CASSPGQNEKLFF. Written as DNA, the CDR3 is TGTGCCAGCTCTCCGGGGCAGAATGAAAAACTGTTTTTT.

With respect to this clonotype: Possible read error: a much larger clone is one base away. The V and J genes are TRBV29-1 and TRBJ1-1; D is possibly TRBD1 (5 bases). CDR1 is SQVTM, CDR2 ANQGSEA, per germline. CDR3 length: 13 residues. CDR3 region: CSVVRQLKTEAFF. CDR3 bases: TGCAGCGTTGTGAGACAGCTGAAAACTGAAGCTTTCTTT. Supplemented by reference TRBV29-1 and TRBJ1-1, the full variable domain reads SAVISQKPSRDICQRGTSLTIQCQVDSQVTMMFWYRQQPGQSLTLIATANQGSEATYESGFVIDKFPISRPNLTFSTLTVSNMSPEDSSIYLCSVVRQLKTEAFFGQGTRLTVV.

The chain recombines TRBV6-5 with TRBJ2-3, with 10 bases fitting TRBD1. Germline lookup yields CDR1 MNHEY and CDR2 SVGAGI. V shed 4 bases and J 5 bases; nucleotides not matched to a gene: 3. This CDR3 comprises 14 residues. The CDR3 nucleotides are TGTGCCAGCAGTTTGGGACAGGGGATAGATACGCAGTATTTT. It encodes CASSLGQGIDTQYF.

The sample holds a few counts of this clonotype. The V gene is TRBV20-1, the J gene TRBJ2-7; maybe TRBD1 (5 bases). This CDR3 has 14 amino acids. V lost 6 bases and J 2 bases, leaving 17 bases between the germline ends. CDR1 is DFQATT, CDR2 SNEGSKA, per germline (reference sequence). The CDR3 DNA reads as TGCAGTGCCCTAAAAATGGTAGGGGCCTACGAGCAGTACTTC. Residues: CSALKMVGAYEQYF.

The rearrangement joins TRBV20-1 to TRBJ1-1, with D perhaps TRBD1 (5 bases). The CDR3 consists of 12 residues. Germline V CDR1 and CDR2: DFQATT, SNEGSKA (reference sequence). V shed 4 bases and J shed 3 bases, with 9 bases lying between them. CDR3 loop: CSAMEGHTEAFF. CDR3 coding DNA: TGCAGTGCTATGGAGGGGCACACTGAAGCTTTCTTT.